Listed here is a single T cell receptor beta chain. Its antigen target is currently unknown. No base qualities exist here, and no much larger clone lies one base off it. This sample was included in a study of blood T cells in healthy people across ages (dated by TCRdb to the mid-2010s). With respect to the entire study: In model experiments, roughly one uniquely barcoded TCR beta cDNA molecule per two T cells was captured by template switching. For two donors (one aged 18 to 30 and one aged 80 or older), the study analyzed two additional independent replicas of 1 million unique cDNA reads from the same blood draw. To avoid experimental bias, donors of different ages were distributed randomly across sequencing lanes. To track age-related changes in TCR beta repertoire diversity, the study relied on deep sequencing normalized with unique cDNA molecular identifiers. Four age groups were formed from the donors: young (average approximately 15 years), middle-aged (approximately 39), aged (roughly 58) and long-lived (roughly 88).

Overall study outcomes, separate from this receptor: Observed TCR beta diversity correlated strongly with the percentage of naive T cells measured by flow cytometry. The long-lived group showed more naive CD4+ T cells, fewer expanded clones and increased TCR diversity than the aged group, suggesting age selection. Total diversity estimates from one million sequenced T cells were considered lower bounds and underestimates. As age increased, observed TCR beta diversity per million T cells dropped in a roughly linear way, and a significant reduction was already evident by age about 40. Conclusive comparison of naive and antigen-experienced compartments was prevented by the profiling of bulk unsorted PBMCs. Because the CMV infection status of the donors was unknown, age-related changes in expanded clonotypes may potentially have been confounded.

Systemically healthy Caucasian individuals from Russia, over 30 in total and aged roughly 6 to 100 years, were included as donors. Each donor gave 9 to 10 milliliters of peripheral blood, collected into EDTA-treated Vacutainer tubes. Ficoll-Paque density-gradient centrifugation was used to isolate PBMCs, with at least 6 million obtained per sample. Total RNA was extracted from PBMCs with Trizol reagent, with at least 6 micrograms obtained per sample. Naive CD45RAhigh/CD27high T cell percentages were measured by flow cytometry on a PBMC aliquot from every donor. As encoded in the germline V gene (reference sequence), CDR1 is DFQATT while CDR2 is SNEGSKA. The CDR3 holds 15 amino acids from the cysteine to the phenylalanine. Solely the CDR3 DNA is kept, with 45 bases framed from the first base. V is reduced by 5 bases and J by 1 base, leaving a spacing of 12 bases between them. The receptor library was made with 5' RACE. Sequencing used an Illumina HiSeq 2500. A second about 6 to 11 cycle PCR used a sample-barcoded 5' primer and a J-beta primer mix. A unique molecular identifier was introduced onto each TCR beta cDNA molecule by a template-switch 5' adaptor carrying 12 random nucleotides. At least 2.5 million CDR3-containing paired-end reads were obtained from each sample. First-strand cDNA was synthesized from all RNA with the Mint cDNA synthesis kit, primed by a TRBC-specific oligonucleotide. After uracil-DNA glycosylase treatment, a first 18-cycle PCR used universal primers M1SS and BC2_uni_R on all cDNA. Under the source paper's analysis protocol: Each sample was normalized by randomly selecting 1 million high-quality reads, each carrying a distinct molecular identifier. Reads sharing molecular identifiers were discarded rather than binned into consensus sequences. CDR3 identification, clonotype clustering and error correction used MiTCR with a Q25 quality threshold and the strictest error-elimination algorithm. A nonparametric unseen species model using Euler transformation provided a lower-bound estimate of total TCR beta diversity. In TCRdb, the public reads were trimmed at Q25 with fastp and aligned with MiXCR, with productive beta chains retained. Rows matching on CDR3 protein sequence are summarized as one entry with the most common DNA and genes. The V and J calls were not made by the authors but by TCRdb's processing. A total of roughly 2 million distinct CDR3 sequences appear in this sample, approximately 50% of them only once. 2% to 2.5% of the sample is in the top ten clones.

The specimen was blood. The TCR comes from a woman aged 40 to 49 in good health. The chain is made from TRBV20-1 and TRBJ2-6; 6 matching bases give a weak D call of TRBD2. The CDR3 protein: CSAPISGSGANVLTF. In nucleotide form, the sequence is TGCAGTGCTCCTATTAGCGGTTCTGGGGCCAACGTCCTGACTTTC.